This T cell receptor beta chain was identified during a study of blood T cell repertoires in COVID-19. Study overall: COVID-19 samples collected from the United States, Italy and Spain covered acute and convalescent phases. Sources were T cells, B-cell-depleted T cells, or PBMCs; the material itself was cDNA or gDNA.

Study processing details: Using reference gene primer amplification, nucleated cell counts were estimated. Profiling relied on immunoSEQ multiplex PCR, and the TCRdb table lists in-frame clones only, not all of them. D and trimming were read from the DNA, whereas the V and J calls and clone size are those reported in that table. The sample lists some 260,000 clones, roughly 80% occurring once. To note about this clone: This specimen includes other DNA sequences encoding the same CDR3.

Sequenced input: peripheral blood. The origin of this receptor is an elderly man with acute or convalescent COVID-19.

The CDR3 reads CATSRDLGRDQPQHF. The CDR3 nucleotides are TGTGCCACCAGCAGAGATCTAGGCAGAGATCAGCCCCAGCATTTT. The V call is TRBV15, the J call TRBJ1-5; D unclear. V dropped 0 bases and J dropped 5 bases, with 11 bases sitting between them. The CDR3 is 15 residues long. Germline CDR1 LNHNV, CDR2 YYDKDF (reference sequence).